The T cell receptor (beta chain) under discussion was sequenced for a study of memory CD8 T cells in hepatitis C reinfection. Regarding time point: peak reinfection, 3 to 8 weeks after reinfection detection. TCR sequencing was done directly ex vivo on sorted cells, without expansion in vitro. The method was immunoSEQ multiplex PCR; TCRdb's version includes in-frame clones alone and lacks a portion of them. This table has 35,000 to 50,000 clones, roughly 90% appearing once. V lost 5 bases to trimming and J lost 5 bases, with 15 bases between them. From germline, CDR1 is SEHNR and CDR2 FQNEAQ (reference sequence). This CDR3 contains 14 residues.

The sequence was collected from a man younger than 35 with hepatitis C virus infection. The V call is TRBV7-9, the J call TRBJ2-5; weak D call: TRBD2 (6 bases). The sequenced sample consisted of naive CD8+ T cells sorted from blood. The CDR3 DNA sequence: TGTGCCAGCAGCCCCCGTACGGGGGAGGAGACCCAGTACTTC. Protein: CASSPRTGEETQYF.